One sample yielded the 18 T cell receptor beta chains listed below, sequenced in a study of blood T cell repertoires in COVID-19. Method: immunoSEQ multiplex PCR; TCRdb's copy keeps in-frame clones and lacks some. The sample carries over 150,000 clones, 85% to 90% recorded once. Sample: peripheral blood. These receptors were taken from a man in his fifties or sixties with COVID-19, enrolled during active disease.

The chain employs TRBV6-6 and TRBJ2-7; 11 nucleotides line up with TRBD1. The V segment lost 4 bases and the J segment 11 bases; nucleotides outside the gene matches: 10. Germline CDR1 is MNHNY and CDR2 is SVGAGI (reference sequence). The CDR3 is 14 residues long. This CDR3 is CASSLNRDRGLEYF. CDR3 nucleotide sequence: TGTGCCAGCAGTTTAAACCGGGACAGGGGGTTGGAGTACTTC.

This chain links TRBV10-3 with TRBJ1-4; 8 nucleotides match TRBD1. The CDR3 runs to 16 residues. V trimming: 5 bases; J trimming: 4 bases; junction bases outside the gene matches: 9. The germline V gene encodes CDR1 ENHRY and CDR2 SYGVKD. The CDR3 spells CAISPGTGRSNEKLFF. The CDR3 DNA is TGTGCCATCAGTCCCGGGACAGGTCGCAGTAATGAAAAACTGTTTTTT.

This clone has only one observation. The V call is TRBV19, the J call TRBJ1-2; TRBD1 agrees at 9 bases. The CDR3 sequence is 15 residues long. Germline CDR1 is LNHDA and CDR2 is SQIVND (reference sequence). V lost 6 bases, J lost 2 bases, and 7 bases stayed unmatched. The CDR3 region is CASSDYGQGNYGYTF. As DNA, the CDR3 is TGTGCCAGTAGCGACTACGGACAGGGGAACTATGGCTACACCTTC.

The chain couples TRBV6-5 to TRBJ2-5; a weak D match, TRBD2 (6 bases). The V end was cut by 7 bases, the J end by 5 bases, with 17 bases between. The CDR3 is 14 amino acids. Germline assignment: CDR1 MNHEY and CDR2 SVGAGI. DNA for the CDR3: TGTGCCAGCAAAGGGACTCCAGTTGGGGAGACCCAGTACTTC. As protein: CASKGTPVGETQYF.

The rearrangement joins TRBV7-3 to TRBJ2-3; D possibly corresponds to TRBD1 (5 bases). Germline CDR1 and CDR2: SGHTA and FQGTGA. CDR3 length equals 16 residues. The V gene lost 2 bases and the J gene lost 0 bases, with 12 bases spanning the gap. The CDR3 nucleotides are TGTGCCAGCAGCTTACTCGGCAGGGTAAGCACAGATACGCAGTATTTT. Translation: CASSLLGRVSTDTQYF.

The chain is built from TRBV6-5 and TRBJ1-5; no definite D call. Per the germline V gene, CDR1 is MNHEY and CDR2 is SVGAGI. This CDR3 has 13 amino acids. Trimming stripped 5 bases from V and 4 bases from J, with 9 bases between. CDR3 nucleotides: TGTGCCAGCAGTCGTTCCGTTAATCAGCCCCAGCATTTT. It encodes CASSRSVNQPQHF.

The chain employs TRBV7-8 and TRBJ1-3; TRBD1 is a possible D gene (5 bases). Germline loops: CDR1 SGHVS, CDR2 FQNEAQ. This CDR3 spans 13 amino acids. V lost 1 base and J lost 9, with 10 bases in between. CDR3 region: CASSLEYGGTIYF. The CDR3 nucleotides are TGTGCCAGCAGCTTAGAGTACGGGGGCACCATATATTTT.

The chain carries TRBV6-6 and TRBJ1-2; TRBD1 aligns across 10 bases. The CDR3 covers 14 residues. V lost 6 bases to trimming and J lost 5 bases; unmatched junction nucleotides: 6. Looked up from germline, CDR1 is MNHNY and CDR2 is SVGAGI (reference sequence). CDR3 nucleotide sequence: TGTGCCAGCAGCGGACAGGGGGTTAATTATGGCTACACCTTC. The encoded protein is CASSGQGVNYGYTF.

The chain employs TRBV3-1 (or the pseudogene TRBV3-2) and TRBJ1-5; D unclear. The length of the CDR3 is 15 residues. V lost 1 base to trimming and J lost 1 base, with 8 bases between them. Germline-derived CDR1 and CDR2 are LGHDT and YNNKEL (reference sequence). CDR3 nucleotide sequence: TGTGCCAGCAGCCAAGGGTTACAAAGCAATCAGCCCCAGCATTTT. It encodes CASSQGLQSNQPQHF.

In its sample, this clone was seen once. The J gene is TRBJ1-5, the V gene TRBV28, with TRBD1 matching 9 bases. This CDR3 spans 15 amino acids. V gave up 6 bases and J gave up 4 bases; unmatched junction bases: 7. Germline CDR1 MDHEN, CDR2 SYDVKM. The CDR3 DNA is TGTGCCAGCAGCCCGACCGGACAGGGGAATCAGCCCCAGCATTTT. Translating it yields CASSPTGQGNQPQHF.

This chain connects TRBV5-1 to TRBJ2-1; D might be TRBD2 (6 bases). The CDR3 sequence is 15 residues long. The germline V gene encodes CDR1 SGHRS and CDR2 YFSETQ. V was pared by 0 bases and J by 5 bases, with 12 bases between. DNA of the CDR3: TGCGCCAGCAGCTTGGGCTTCGGGGGAAACAATGAGCAGTTCTTC. It encodes CASSLGFGGNNEQFF.

The chain couples TRBV19 to TRBJ2-3; 14 bases line up with TRBD2. Looked up from germline, CDR1 is LNHDA and CDR2 is SQIVND (reference sequence). This CDR3 is built from 17 residues. Unmatched junction bases numbered 5, after V lost 3 bases and J lost 3 bases. The CDR3 loop reads CASSMRGLAGVTDTQYF. CDR3 nucleotide sequence: TGTGCCAGTAGTATGCGGGGACTAGCGGGAGTGACAGATACGCAGTATTTT.

Many counts were recorded for this clone. This chain joins TRBV19 and TRBJ2-7; maybe TRBD1 (6 bases). Germline loops: CDR1 LNHDA, CDR2 SQIVND (reference sequence). There are 15 residues in the CDR3. V was cut by 6 bases and J by 1 base, with 16 bases left in between. Here the CDR3 reads CASSPGTIRSYEQYF. The CDR3 nucleotides read TGTGCCAGTAGCCCAGGGACAATCCGATCCTACGAGCAGTACTTC.

The chain employs TRBV7-3 and TRBJ1-1; 8 nucleotides line up with TRBD1. The CDR3 has 15 residues. Germline CDR1 reads SGHTA; CDR2 reads FQGTGA. Trimming took 2 bases from V and 4 from J; bases not matched to a gene: 6. The CDR3 sequence is CASSLSSGGITEAFF. The CDR3, as DNA: TGTGCCAGCAGCTTATCCTCAGGGGGCATCACTGAAGCTTTCTTT.

V gene TRBV28 combines with J gene TRBJ1-3; D not resolved. CDR3 length: 15 amino acids. Per germline, CDR1 MDHEN and CDR2 SYDVKM. With 4 bases removed from V and 0 bases from J, the gap between germline ends came to 10 bases. The CDR3 nucleotides read TGTGCCAGCAGTTCCTCTTTTTACTCTGGAAACACCATATATTTT. Translated, it gives CASSSSFYSGNTIYF.

This clone was counted once. This chain's CDR3 is CASSLAGGVETQYF. CDR3 DNA sequence: TGCGCCAGCAGCTTGGCAGGGGGCGTGGAGACCCAGTACTTC. V usage is TRBV5-1 and J usage is TRBJ2-5; the match to TRBD1 covers 8 bases. This CDR3 is 14 amino acids long. In germline, CDR1 is SGHRS, CDR2 YFSETQ. With 0 bases clipped from V and 5 bases from J, the junction kept 3 bases outside the gene matches.

This chain links TRBV7-3 with TRBJ2-3; 14 nucleotides match TRBD2. CDR3 size: 21 residues. The V gene's germline CDR1 is SGHTA and CDR2 FQGTGA. V was clipped by 3 bases and J by 4 bases; unmatched bases: 18. CDR3 DNA: TGTGCCAGCAGCTTGGGGCCCCGACTAGCGGGGGGGCCCGATTTTCCAGATACGCAGTATTTT. It translates to CASSLGPRLAGGPDFPDTQYF.

V is TRBV11-2 and J is TRBJ1-5; no reliable D call. V lost 7 bases to trimming and J lost 3 bases, with 10 bases between them. Germline loops: CDR1 SGHAT, CDR2 FQNNGV. This CDR3 has 13 amino acids. Written as DNA, the CDR3 is TGTGCCAGCACCGTAAGCCACAATCAGCCCCAGCATTTT. This gives the protein CASTVSHNQPQHF.